This T cell receptor (beta chain) is from a study of OX40 agonist ivuxolimab in advanced cancers. Looking at the study overall: Averaging roughly 60 years in age, with a range of roughly 20 to 80, the cohort was 65% to 90% male.

The germline gives CDR1 SEHNR, CDR2 FQNEAQ (reference sequence). The V end lost 5 bases, the J end lost 3 bases, and 20 bases lay between the germline ends. The CDR3 length is 16 residues. Generated by immunoSEQ multiplex PCR, the TCRdb table keeps only in-frame clones and is missing some. The sample comprises 90,000 to 150,000 clones, around 87% of which are singletons, and around 0.55% rests with the top ten. The chain links TRBV7-9 to TRBJ2-7; D perhaps matches TRBD1 (6 bases). The starting material was CD4+ or CD8+ T cells sorted from blood, obtained in a trial of the OX40 agonist ivuxolimab. This receptor was taken from an adult with an advanced solid tumor such as melanoma, head and neck, liver or kidney cancer. The CDR3 here is CASSVQQGVLDYEQYF. In nucleotides, the CDR3 is TGTGCCAGCAGCGTCCAACAGGGAGTGCTAGACTACGAGCAGTACTTC.